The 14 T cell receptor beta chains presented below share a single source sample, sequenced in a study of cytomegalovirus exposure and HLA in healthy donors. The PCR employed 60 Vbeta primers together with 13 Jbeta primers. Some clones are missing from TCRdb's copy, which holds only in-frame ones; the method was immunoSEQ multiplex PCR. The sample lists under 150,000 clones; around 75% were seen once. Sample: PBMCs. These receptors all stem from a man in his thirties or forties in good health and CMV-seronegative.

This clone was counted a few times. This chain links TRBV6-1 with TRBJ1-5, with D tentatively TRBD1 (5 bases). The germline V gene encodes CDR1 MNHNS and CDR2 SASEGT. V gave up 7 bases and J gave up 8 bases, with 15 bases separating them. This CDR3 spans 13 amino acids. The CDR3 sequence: CASTAGVWEPQHF. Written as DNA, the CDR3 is TGTGCCAGCACTGCGGGGGTTTGGGAGCCCCAGCATTTT.

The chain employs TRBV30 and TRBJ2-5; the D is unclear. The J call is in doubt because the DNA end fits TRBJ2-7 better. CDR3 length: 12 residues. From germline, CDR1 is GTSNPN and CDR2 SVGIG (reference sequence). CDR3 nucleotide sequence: TGTGCCTGGAGTGTCGCAGGATACGAGCAGTACTTC. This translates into CAWSVAGYEQYF.

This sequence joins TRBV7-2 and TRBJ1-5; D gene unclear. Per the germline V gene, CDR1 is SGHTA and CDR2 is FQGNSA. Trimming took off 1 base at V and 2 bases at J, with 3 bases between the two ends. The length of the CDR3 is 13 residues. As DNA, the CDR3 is TGTGCCAGCAGCTTAGTAGGCAATCAGCCCCAGCATTTT. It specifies CASSLVGNQPQHF.

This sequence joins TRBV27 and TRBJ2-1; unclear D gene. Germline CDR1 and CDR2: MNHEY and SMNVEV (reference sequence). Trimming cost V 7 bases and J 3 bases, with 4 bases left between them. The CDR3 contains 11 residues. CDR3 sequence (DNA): TGTGCCAGCAACGGCTACAATGAGCAGTTCTTC. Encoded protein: CASNGYNEQFF.

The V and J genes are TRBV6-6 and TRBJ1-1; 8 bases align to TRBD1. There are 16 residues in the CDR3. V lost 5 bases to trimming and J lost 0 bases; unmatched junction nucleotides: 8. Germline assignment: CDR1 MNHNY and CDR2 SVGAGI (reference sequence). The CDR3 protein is CASSRQGWGMNTEAFF. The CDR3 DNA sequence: TGTGCCAGCAGTAGACAGGGGTGGGGAATGAACACTGAAGCTTTCTTT.

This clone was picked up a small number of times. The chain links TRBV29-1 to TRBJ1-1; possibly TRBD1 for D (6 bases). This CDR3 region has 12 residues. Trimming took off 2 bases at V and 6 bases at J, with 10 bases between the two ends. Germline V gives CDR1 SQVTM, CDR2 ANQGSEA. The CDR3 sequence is CSVETGTPEAFF. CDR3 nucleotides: TGCAGCGTTGAAACAGGGACCCCTGAAGCTTTCTTT. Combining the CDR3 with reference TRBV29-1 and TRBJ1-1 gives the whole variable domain SAVISQKPSRDICQRGTSLTIQCQVDSQVTMMFWYRQQPGQSLTLIATANQGSEATYESGFVIDKFPISRPNLTFSTLTVSNMSPEDSSIYLCSVETGTPEAFFGQGTRLTVV.

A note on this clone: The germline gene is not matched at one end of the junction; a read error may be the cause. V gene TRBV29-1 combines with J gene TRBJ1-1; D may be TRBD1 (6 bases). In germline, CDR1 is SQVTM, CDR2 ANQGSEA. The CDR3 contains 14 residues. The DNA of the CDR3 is TGCATCGTTAACAGGGAAAATATGAACACTGAAGCTTTCTTT. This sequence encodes CIVNRENMNTEAFF.

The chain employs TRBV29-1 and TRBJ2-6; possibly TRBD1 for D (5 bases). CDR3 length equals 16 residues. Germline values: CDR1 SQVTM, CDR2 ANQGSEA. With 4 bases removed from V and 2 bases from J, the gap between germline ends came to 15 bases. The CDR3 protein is CSVGGREAAGANVLTF. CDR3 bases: TGCAGCGTTGGTGGCAGGGAAGCTGCTGGGGCCAACGTCCTGACTTTC.

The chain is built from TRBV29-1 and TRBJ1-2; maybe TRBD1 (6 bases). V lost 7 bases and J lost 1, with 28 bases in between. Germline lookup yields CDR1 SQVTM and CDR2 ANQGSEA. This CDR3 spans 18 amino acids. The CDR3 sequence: CSASLYGDNNTRNYGYTF. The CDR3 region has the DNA TGCAGCGCCAGCCTGTATGGGGACAACAATACCCGTAACTATGGCTACACCTTC.

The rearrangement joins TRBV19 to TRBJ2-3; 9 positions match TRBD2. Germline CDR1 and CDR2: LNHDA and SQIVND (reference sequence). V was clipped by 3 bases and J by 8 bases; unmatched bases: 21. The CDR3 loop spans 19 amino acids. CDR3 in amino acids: CASSIPYLTSGNDRATQYF. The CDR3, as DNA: TGTGCCAGTAGTATCCCCTACTTGACTAGCGGAAACGACCGGGCTACGCAGTATTTT.

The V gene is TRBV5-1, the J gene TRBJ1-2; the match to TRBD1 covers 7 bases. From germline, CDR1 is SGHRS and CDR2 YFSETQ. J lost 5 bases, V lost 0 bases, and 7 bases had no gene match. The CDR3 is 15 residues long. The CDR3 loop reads CASSLVGQDLYGYTF. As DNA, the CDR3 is TGCGCCAGCAGCTTGGTCGGACAGGATCTATATGGCTACACCTTC.

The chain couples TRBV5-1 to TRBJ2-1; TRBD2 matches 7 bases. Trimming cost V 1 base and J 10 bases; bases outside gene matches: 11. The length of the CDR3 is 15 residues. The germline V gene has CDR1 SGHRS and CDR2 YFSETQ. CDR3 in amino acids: CASSLRVAGPREQFF. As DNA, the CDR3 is TGCGCCAGCAGCTTGAGGGTAGCGGGCCCTAGGGAGCAGTTCTTC.

The CDR3 protein is CASSLFAGTLQETQYF. As DNA, the CDR3 is TGTGCCAGCAGTTTATTTGCGGGAACACTACAAGAGACCCAGTACTTC. The rearrangement links TRBV27 to TRBJ2-5; D perhaps matches TRBD2 (6 bases). This CDR3 contains 16 residues. Per the germline V gene, CDR1 is MNHEY and CDR2 is SMNVEV (reference sequence). V lost 1 base and J 2 bases, leaving 14 bases between the germline ends.

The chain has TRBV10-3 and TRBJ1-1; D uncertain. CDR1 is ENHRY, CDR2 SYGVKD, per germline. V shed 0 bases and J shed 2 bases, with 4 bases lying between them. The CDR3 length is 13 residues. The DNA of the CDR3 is TGTGCCATCAGTGAGTCGAGAAACACTGAAGCTTTCTTT. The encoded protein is CAISESRNTEAFF.